These 25 T cell receptor beta chains were all obtained from the same sample, sequenced in a study of Ad26.COV2.S vaccination and SARS-CoV-2 variants. The assay was immunoSEQ multiplex PCR, and TCRdb's table has in-frame clones only and misses some. Here the sample spans 400,000 to 450,000 clones, 90% being singletons. The treatment denotes: over 15 received Ad26.COV2.S at low or high dose, single or two shots; 5 received placebo; per-sample allocation not given. The investigators took samples on day 63 after the first vaccine or placebo injection. Sequences were derived from peripheral blood, sampled in a trial of Ad26.COV2.S vaccine versus placebo. The origin of the receptors is a person aged 18-65 years who received the Ad26.COV2.S COVID-19 vaccine or a placebo.

The chain combines TRBV27 with TRBJ1-2; D gene uncertain. There are 12 residues in the CDR3. Trimming left V 4 bases short and J 6 bases short, with 9 bases between. Germline lookup yields CDR1 MNHEY and CDR2 SMNVEV (reference sequence). CDR3 in amino acids: CASSSHTDGYTF. As DNA, the CDR3 is TGTGCCAGCAGTTCGCACACTGATGGCTACACCTTC.

The V call is TRBV6-6, the J call TRBJ2-7; D not resolved. The CDR3 spans 12 residues. V dropped 3 bases and J dropped 7 bases, with 10 bases sitting between them. Germline CDR1 MNHNY, CDR2 SVGAGI (reference sequence). DNA of the CDR3: TGTGCCAGCAGTTATCGAGACGATGAGCAGTACTTC. Translated: CASSYRDDEQYF.

The gene calls are TRBV10-3 and TRBJ1-6, with 11 bases identical to TRBD1. The V segment lost 6 bases and the J segment 9 bases; nucleotides outside the gene matches: 4. Looked up from germline, CDR1 is ENHRY and CDR2 is SYGVKD. CDR3 length: 14 residues. The CDR3 DNA sequence: TGTGCCATCAGGGGACAGGGGGACGGTTCACCCCTCCACTTT. This encodes CAIRGQGDGSPLHF.

A word on this clone: In the same sample, other DNA sequences code for this CDR3. The chain combines TRBV11-2 with TRBJ2-7; D might be TRBD1 or TRBD2, each matching 6 bases. Deletions cut 1 base from V and 3 bases from J, with 10 bases between. This CDR3 has 14 amino acids. Germline V gene data show CDR1 as SGHAT and CDR2 as FQNNGV. The CDR3 coding sequence is TGTGCCAGCAGCTTAGTACAGGGAGGCTACGAGCAGTACTTC. This encodes CASSLVQGGYEQYF.

This sequence joins TRBV15 and TRBJ2-1; maybe TRBD2 (6 bases). The CDR3 sequence is 16 residues long. Trimming took off 1 base at V and 0 bases at J, with 10 bases between the two ends. Germline loops: CDR1 LNHNV, CDR2 YYDKDF (reference sequence). CDR3 sequence: CATSRVGTFSYNEQFF. CDR3 sequence (DNA): TGTGCCACCAGCAGAGTCGGGACTTTCTCCTACAATGAGCAGTTCTTC. Combining the CDR3 with reference TRBV15 and TRBJ2-1 gives the whole variable domain DAMVIQNPRYQVTQFGKPVTLSCSQTLNHNVMYWYQQKSSQAPKLLFHYYDKDFNNEADTPDNFQSRRPNTSFCFLDIRSPGLGDTAMYLCATSRVGTFSYNEQFFGPGTRLTVL.

The chain joins TRBV29-1 to TRBJ1-1; D not certain. The germline CDR1 and CDR2 sequences are SQVTM and ANQGSEA. Trimming pared 4 bases from V and 0 bases from J, leaving 9 bases between. The CDR3 has 13 amino acids. The CDR3 spells CSVALTMNTEAFF. The CDR3 coding sequence is TGCAGCGTTGCTCTAACCATGAACACTGAAGCTTTCTTT.

The chain is built from TRBV18 and TRBJ2-5; maybe TRBD1 (5 bases). V was clipped by 3 bases and J by 4 bases, with 9 bases between them. Germline V CDR1 and CDR2: KGHSH, LQKENI. This CDR3 is built from 13 residues. The CDR3 coding sequence is TGTGCCAGCTCACCTCCAGGGATAGAGACCCAGTACTTC. Its protein is CASSPPGIETQYF.

V and J are TRBV13 and TRBJ2-7, with TRBD1 matching 11 bases. The V gene's germline CDR1 is PRHDT and CDR2 FYEKMQ (reference sequence). V gave up 4 bases and J gave up 0 bases; unmatched junction bases: 14. The CDR3 loop spans 19 amino acids. CDR3 amino acids: CASSSTPGQGAPSSYEQYF. The CDR3 bases are TGTGCCAGCAGCTCGACCCCCGGACAGGGGGCACCGAGCTCCTACGAGCAGTACTTC.

The chain joins TRBV6-2 or TRBV6-3 to TRBJ2-1; TRBD2 matches at 13 bases. CDR1 and CDR2 (germline): MNHEY, SVGEGT. CDR3 length: 16 amino acids. Losses at the gene ends were 5 bases for V and 5 bases for J; bases not matched to a gene: 6. In DNA, the CDR3 is TGTGCCAGCAGTCACCCCGGACTAGCGGGGGACAATGAGCAGTTCTTC. It translates to CASSHPGLAGDNEQFF.

This clone was seen a single time. The chain combines TRBV10-3 with TRBJ1-1; D call uncertain. Germline CDR1 reads ENHRY; CDR2 reads SYGVKD. The CDR3 covers 13 residues. V was shortened by 2 bases and J by 0 bases, with 4 bases between the two germline ends. The CDR3 DNA reads TGTGCCATCAGTGAGAATGTGAACACTGAAGCTTTCTTT. Translating it yields CAISENVNTEAFF.

This sequence joins TRBV27 and TRBJ2-7; 8 bases match TRBD1. Unmatched junction bases numbered 9, after V lost 5 bases and J lost 3 bases. There are 15 residues in the CDR3. The V gene's germline CDR1 is MNHEY and CDR2 SMNVEV (reference sequence). CDR3 amino acids: CASSPIGGQVYEQYF. The CDR3 DNA is TGTGCCAGCAGTCCCATAGGGGGACAGGTCTACGAGCAGTACTTC.

This clone was found a few times. J is TRBJ2-2 and V is TRBV6-6; D is unresolved. The CDR3 is 12 amino acids. Germline assignment: CDR1 MNHNY and CDR2 SVGAGI (reference sequence). The ends were cut back, 5 bases at V and 4 bases at J, with 5 bases in the middle. CDR3 in DNA: TGTGCCAGCAGTAAGGGCACCGGGGAGCTGTTTTTT. Its protein product is CASSKGTGELFF.

This clone was picked up one time. The chain uses TRBV5-6 and TRBJ2-7, with TRBD1 matching over 7 bases. With V trimmed by 0 bases and J by 3 bases, 18 bases remained unmatched. From germline, CDR1 is SGHDT and CDR2 YYEEEE. The CDR3 runs 19 residues. CDR3 sequence reads: CASSLGGQVYYYKLYEQYF. DNA for the CDR3: TGTGCCAGCAGCTTGGGCGGACAGGTATATTACTACAAGCTCTACGAGCAGTACTTC.

This clone showed up just a few times. The chain has TRBV18 and TRBJ1-5; D perhaps matches TRBD1 (6 bases). Looked up from germline, CDR1 is KGHSH and CDR2 is LQKENI. The CDR3 is 14 amino acids. Trimming took off 2 bases at V and 4 bases at J, with 9 bases between the two ends. In DNA, the CDR3 is TGTGCCAGCTCACCATCGACAGGTAATCAGCCCCAGCATTTT. Translation: CASSPSTGNQPQHF.

J is TRBJ1-3 and V is TRBV5-1; D call uncertain. The CDR3 loop spans 15 amino acids. Germline loops: CDR1 SGHRS, CDR2 YFSETQ. V was trimmed by 2 bases and J by 0 bases, leaving 9 bases between them. CDR3 coding DNA: TGCGCCAGCAGCTTTGTGGCCGGCTCTGGAAACACCATATATTTT. Translating gives CASSFVAGSGNTIYF.

V usage is TRBV7-9 and J usage is TRBJ2-3; 9 bases agree with TRBD2. CDR3 size: 16 residues. V lost 1 base and J lost 6; bases outside the gene matches: 8. The germline V gene encodes CDR1 SEHNR and CDR2 FQNEAQ (reference sequence). The CDR3: CASSLGLAVEADTQYF. CDR3 bases: TGTGCCAGCAGCTTAGGACTAGCGGTAGAGGCGGATACGCAGTATTTT.

With regard to this clone: Other DNA sequences in the sample encode the same CDR3. The chain links TRBV5-1 to TRBJ1-4, with D unclear. CDR1 SGHRS and CDR2 YFSETQ come from the germline V gene. V gave up 1 base and J gave up 0 bases, with 4 bases separating them. The CDR3 has 14 residues. CDR3 amino acids: CASSLSATNEKLFF. CDR3 in DNA: TGCGCCAGCAGCTTGAGTGCAACTAATGAAAAACTGTTTTTT.

The count of this clone is one. This chain links TRBV3-1 (or the pseudogene TRBV3-2) with TRBJ1-2; 7 bases match TRBD1. V gave up 2 bases and J gave up 4 bases; unmatched junction bases: 4. The germline gives CDR1 LGHDT, CDR2 YNNKEL (reference sequence). The CDR3 length is 14 residues. The DNA for the CDR3 is TGTGCCAGCAGCCAAAACAGGGGAGGCTATGGCTACACCTTC. Protein sequence: CASSQNRGGYGYTF.

The rearrangement uses TRBV5-1 and TRBJ2-2, with 7 bases that match TRBD2. Unmatched junction bases numbered 6, after V lost 1 base and J lost 0 bases. The CDR3 has 17 residues. Germline V gene lookup returns CDR1 SGHRS and CDR2 YFSETQ. CDR3 in amino acids: CASSLKASGPNTGELFF. For the CDR3, the DNA is TGCGCCAGCAGCTTGAAGGCTAGCGGACCGAACACCGGGGAGCTGTTTTTT.

The V call is TRBV19, the J call TRBJ1-2, with 8 bases fitting TRBD1. Germline CDR1 reads LNHDA; CDR2 reads SQIVND (reference sequence). V lost 3 bases to trimming and J lost 0 bases; unmatched junction nucleotides: 3. The CDR3 is 15 amino acids. The CDR3 here is CASSISDRANYGYTF. CDR3 nucleotides: TGTGCCAGTAGTATTTCGGACAGGGCTAACTATGGCTACACCTTC. Supplemented by reference TRBV19 and TRBJ1-2, the full variable domain reads DGGITQSPKYLFRKEGQNVTLSCEQNLNHDAMYWYRQDPGQGLRLIYYSQIVNDFQKGDIAEGYSVSREKKESFPLTVTSAQKNPTAFYLCASSISDRANYGYTFGSGTRLTVV.

This sequence joins TRBV27 and TRBJ1-2; maybe TRBD1 (6 bases). There are 15 residues in the CDR3. Between the trimmed V and J ends, which lost 5 bases and 5 bases, there was a span of 18 bases. Germline CDR1 and CDR2: MNHEY and SMNVEV (reference sequence). The CDR3: CASSTRSGVLYGYTF. In nucleotides, the CDR3 is TGTGCCAGCAGTACACGCTCAGGGGTTTTGTATGGCTACACCTTC.

J is TRBJ2-1 and V is TRBV27; 13 bases are a match to TRBD2. From germline, CDR1 is MNHEY and CDR2 SMNVEV (reference sequence). This CDR3 has 20 amino acids. V was clipped by 2 bases and J by 4 bases; unmatched bases: 14. The CDR3 spells CASSLGPGLAGAIGYNEQFF. The CDR3 region has the DNA TGTGCCAGCAGTTTAGGCCCCGGACTAGCGGGAGCCATCGGGTACAATGAGCAGTTCTTC.

The gene calls are TRBV5-1 and TRBJ2-5; D possibly matches TRBD1 or TRBD2 (5 bases each). Trimming pared 4 bases from V and 5 bases from J, leaving 6 bases between. This CDR3 has 11 residues. Germline CDR1 and CDR2: SGHRS and YFSETQ. The CDR3 region has the DNA TGCGCCAGCAGCGGGGGTGAGACCCAGTACTTC. It is translated as CASSGGETQYF.

V is TRBV25-1 and J is TRBJ2-2; 9 positions match TRBD1. The CDR3 has 15 residues. Trimming cost V 4 bases and J 8 bases; bases outside gene matches: 8. The germline CDR1 and CDR2 sequences are MGHDK and SYGVNS. The CDR3, as DNA: TGTGCCAGCAGTGCGACCGGGACAGGGATTGGGGAGCTGTTTTTT. It encodes CASSATGTGIGELFF.

The CDR3 DNA reads as TGCAGCGTTGAAGAGGCCGGACAGGGAGCCTACGAGCAGTACTTC. Translation: CSVEEAGQGAYEQYF. The chain has TRBV29-1 and TRBJ2-7; 8 bases match TRBD1. This CDR3 spans 15 amino acids. Germline-derived CDR1 and CDR2 are SQVTM and ANQGSEA. The J segment lost 2 bases and the V segment lost 0 bases, leaving 6 bases of the junction unmatched.